This T cell receptor (beta chain) was identified in a study of glioma-infiltrating T cells after dendritic cell vaccination. Notes on the study in general: TCR clonality showed no direct relationship with survival.

TCRdb keeps only in-frame clones here, not all; method: immunoSEQ multiplex PCR. The repertoire holds more than 85,000 clones, 85% to 90% seen once, with roughly 3% in the top ten. Time point reported: after dendritic cell vaccination, including at tumor progression/relapse. Regarding this clone: Antigen specificity is unknown.

The germline V gene has CDR1 WSHSY and CDR2 SAAADI. V lost 4 bases, J lost 5 bases, and 19 bases stayed unmatched. The CDR3 extends over 19 amino acids. The chain employs TRBV10-2 and TRBJ2-1; 8 bases agree with TRBD2. This receptor was identified in a human donor with glioblastoma. The sample consisted of blood, taken after dendritic cell vaccination. The CDR3 coding sequence is TGCGCCAGCAGTGGCCCCGGGCAGGGTACCGCGGGAGGCCACAATGAGCAGTTCTTC. Translating it yields CASSGPGQGTAGGHNEQFF.